This TCR beta chain was captured by sequencing in a study of cytomegalovirus exposure and HLA in healthy donors. Study outcomes and limitations: Earlier findings revealed that most TCR beta V segments proved productive either about 87% or about 30% of the time.

Comments on this clone: Its target is unknown.

The germline V gene has CDR1 SGHRS and CDR2 YFSETQ. This CDR3 comprises 15 residues. Trimming shortened V by 0 bases and J by 7 bases, and 16 bases separated the two germline ends. Unrecorded immune exposure was likely among donors, who were nominally healthy when sampled. PCR used 60 Vbeta primers and 13 Jbeta primers. Original methodology: In a later analysis, 75 million to 85 million unique TCR beta chains included roughly 11 million shared by two or more donors. Profiling relied on immunoSEQ multiplex PCR, and the TCRdb table lists in-frame clones only, not all of them. From that table come the V and J calls and clone size; the DNA was used to work out D and trimming. Seen here are roughly 150,000 clones, 60% to 85% observed once, and the top ten hold roughly 2%.

Sequenced sample: PBMCs. The V call is TRBV5-1, the J call TRBJ1-2; TRBD1 might be the D (5 bases). The receptor's source is a man aged 50 to 59 in good health and CMV-seropositive. CDR3 loop: CASSLAPGRIGGYTF. CDR3 sequence (DNA): TGCGCCAGCAGCTTGGCACCAGGGAGGATCGGTGGCTACACCTTC. Full variable domain (outside the CDR3, taken from reference TRBV5-1 and TRBJ1-2): KAGVTQTPRYLIKTRGQQVTLSCSPISGHRSVSWYQQTPGQGLQFLFEYFSETQRNKGNFPGRFSGRQFSNSRSEMNVSTLELGDSALYLCASSLAPGRIGGYTFGSGTRLTVV.